The clone carrying this T cell receptor (beta chain) has a count of ten or more. Time point: longitudinal time-point 2. The sample comes from a study of neurological immune-mediated disorders. TCRdb independently ran MiXCR on the 5' RACE reads; one entry per CDR3 protein. The table records 81,000 or so distinct CDR3 sequences, around 13% of them present only once. The sample comprised PBMCs. This clonotype originated in a female donor with HTLV-1-associated myelopathy (HAM/TSP).

The CDR3 sequence: CASSPQTGVNTEAFF. DNA of the CDR3: TGTGCCAGCAGCCCCCAGACAGGGGTGAACACTGAAGCTTTCTTT. The chain carries TRBV7-9 and TRBJ1-1; 8 bases agree with TRBD1. Germline V gives CDR1 SEHNR, CDR2 FQNEAQ (reference sequence). The V and J ends lost 5 bases and 0 bases, in that order; junction bases with no gene match: 5. There are 15 residues in the CDR3.